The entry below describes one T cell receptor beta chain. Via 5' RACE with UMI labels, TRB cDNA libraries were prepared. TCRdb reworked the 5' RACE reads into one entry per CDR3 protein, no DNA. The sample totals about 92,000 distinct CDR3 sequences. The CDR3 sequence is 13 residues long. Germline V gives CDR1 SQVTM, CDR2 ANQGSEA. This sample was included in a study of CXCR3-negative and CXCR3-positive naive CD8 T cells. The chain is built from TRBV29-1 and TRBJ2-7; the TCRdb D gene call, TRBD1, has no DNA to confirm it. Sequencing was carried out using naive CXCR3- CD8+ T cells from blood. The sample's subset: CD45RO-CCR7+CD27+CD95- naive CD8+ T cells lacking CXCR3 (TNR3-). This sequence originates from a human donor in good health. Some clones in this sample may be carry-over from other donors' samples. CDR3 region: CSVEVPGAYEQYF.